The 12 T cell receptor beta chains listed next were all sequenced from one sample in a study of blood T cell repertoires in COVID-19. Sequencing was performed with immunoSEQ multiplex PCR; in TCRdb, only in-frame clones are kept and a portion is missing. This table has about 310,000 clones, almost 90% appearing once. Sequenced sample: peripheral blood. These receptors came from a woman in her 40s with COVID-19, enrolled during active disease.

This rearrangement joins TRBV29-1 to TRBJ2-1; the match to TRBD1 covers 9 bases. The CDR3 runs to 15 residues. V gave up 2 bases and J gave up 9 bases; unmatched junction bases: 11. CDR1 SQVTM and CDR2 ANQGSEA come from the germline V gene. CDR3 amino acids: CSVERATGGSGEQFF. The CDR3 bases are TGCAGCGTTGAACGTGCGACAGGGGGATCCGGTGAGCAGTTCTTC.

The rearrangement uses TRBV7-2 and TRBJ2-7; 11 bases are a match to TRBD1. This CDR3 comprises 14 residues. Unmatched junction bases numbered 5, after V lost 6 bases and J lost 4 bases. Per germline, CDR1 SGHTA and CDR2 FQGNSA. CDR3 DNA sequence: TGTGCCAGCAGTCAACGGGACAGGGGGTACGAGCAGTACTTC. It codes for CASSQRDRGYEQYF.

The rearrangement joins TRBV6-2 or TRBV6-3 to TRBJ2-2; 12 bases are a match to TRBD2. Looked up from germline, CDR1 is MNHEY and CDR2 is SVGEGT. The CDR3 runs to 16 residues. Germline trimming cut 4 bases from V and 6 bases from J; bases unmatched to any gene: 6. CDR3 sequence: CASSWGLAGPPGELFF. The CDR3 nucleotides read TGTGCCAGCAGTTGGGGACTAGCGGGTCCCCCCGGGGAGCTGTTTTTT.

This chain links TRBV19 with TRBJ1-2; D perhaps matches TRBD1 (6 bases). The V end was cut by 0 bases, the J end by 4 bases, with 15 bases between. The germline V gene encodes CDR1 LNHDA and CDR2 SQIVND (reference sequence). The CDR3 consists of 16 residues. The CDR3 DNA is TGTGCCAGTAGTATAGATCTGGAGGACAGAGTCTATGGCTACACCTTC. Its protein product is CASSIDLEDRVYGYTF.

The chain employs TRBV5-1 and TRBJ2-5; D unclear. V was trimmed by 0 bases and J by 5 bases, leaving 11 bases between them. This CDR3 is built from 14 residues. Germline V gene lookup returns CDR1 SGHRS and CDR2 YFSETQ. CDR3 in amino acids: CASSLGGVPETQYF. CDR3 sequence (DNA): TGCGCCAGCAGCTTGGGAGGCGTCCCGGAGACCCAGTACTTC. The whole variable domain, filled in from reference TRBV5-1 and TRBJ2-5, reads KAGVTQTPRYLIKTRGQQVTLSCSPISGHRSVSWYQQTPGQGLQFLFEYFSETQRNKGNFPGRFSGRQFSNSRSEMNVSTLELGDSALYLCASSLGGVPETQYFGPGTRLLVL.

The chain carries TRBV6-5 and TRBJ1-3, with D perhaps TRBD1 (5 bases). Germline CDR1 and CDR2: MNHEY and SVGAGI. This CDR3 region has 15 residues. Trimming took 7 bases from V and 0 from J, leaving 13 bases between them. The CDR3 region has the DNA TGTGCCAGCACCCAACGGGGGGACTCTGGAAACACCATATATTTT. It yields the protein CASTQRGDSGNTIYF.

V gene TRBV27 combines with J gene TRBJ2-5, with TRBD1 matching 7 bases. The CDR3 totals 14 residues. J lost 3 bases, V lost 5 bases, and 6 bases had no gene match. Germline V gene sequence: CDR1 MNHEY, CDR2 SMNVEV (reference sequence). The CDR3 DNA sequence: TGTGCCAGCAGTCCCTGGACAGGAGAAGAGACCCAGTACTTC. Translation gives CASSPWTGEETQYF.

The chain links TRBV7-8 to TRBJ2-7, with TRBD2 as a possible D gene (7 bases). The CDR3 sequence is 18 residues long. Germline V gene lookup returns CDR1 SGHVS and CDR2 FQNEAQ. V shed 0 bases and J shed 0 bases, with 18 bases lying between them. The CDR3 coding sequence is TGTGCCAGCAGCTTAGCCCTCGCGGGGGCTCCACTCTCCTACGAGCAGTACTTC. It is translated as CASSLALAGAPLSYEQYF.

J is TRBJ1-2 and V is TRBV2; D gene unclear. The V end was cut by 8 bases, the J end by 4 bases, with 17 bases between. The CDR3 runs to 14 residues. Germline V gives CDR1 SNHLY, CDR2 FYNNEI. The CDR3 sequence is CASVGAVTFYGYTF. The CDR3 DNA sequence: TGTGCCAGCGTCGGCGCGGTTACATTCTATGGCTACACCTTC.

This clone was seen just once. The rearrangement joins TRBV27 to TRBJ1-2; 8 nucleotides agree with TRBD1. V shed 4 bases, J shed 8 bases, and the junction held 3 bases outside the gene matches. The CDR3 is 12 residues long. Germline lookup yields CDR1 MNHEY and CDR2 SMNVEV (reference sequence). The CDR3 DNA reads TGTGCCAGCAGTTCCAGGGGGCACGGCTACACCTTC. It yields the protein CASSSRGHGYTF.

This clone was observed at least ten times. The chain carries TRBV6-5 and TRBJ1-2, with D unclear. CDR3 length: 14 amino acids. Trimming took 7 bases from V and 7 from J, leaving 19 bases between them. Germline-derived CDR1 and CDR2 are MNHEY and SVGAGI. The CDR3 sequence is CASNPGALDGGYTF. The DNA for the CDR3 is TGTGCCAGCAATCCGGGAGCCCTGGATGGTGGCTACACCTTC.

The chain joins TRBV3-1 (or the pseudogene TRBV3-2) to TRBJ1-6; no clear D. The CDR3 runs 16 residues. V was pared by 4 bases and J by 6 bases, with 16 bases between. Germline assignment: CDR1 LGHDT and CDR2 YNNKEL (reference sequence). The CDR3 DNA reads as TGTGCCAGCAGCCCCCGAGAGGGCCCCGTTAATTCACCCCTCCACTTT. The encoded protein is CASSPREGPVNSPLHF.